This TCR beta chain was profiled in a study of blood T cell repertoires in COVID-19. This clone was counted once. One end of the junction does not line up with germline, which may come from a read error. The sample carries other DNA sequences with the same CDR3. Only in-frame clones appear in the TCRdb table, and some are missing; sequencing was by immunoSEQ multiplex PCR. The table includes about 52,000 clones, around 91% detected once. The CDR3 is made up of 17 amino acids. The germline V gene encodes CDR1 SGHRS and CDR2 YFSETQ. J is TRBJ1-5 and V is TRBV5-1; TRBD1 is a possible D gene (5 bases). This receptor was obtained from a human donor in a cohort sampled during active COVID-19. The sequencing input was peripheral blood. The CDR3 loop reads CASSLTPGGATNQPQHF. The CDR3 DNA follows: TGCGCCAGTAGCTTGACCCCGGGAGGGGCCACCAATCAGCCCCAGCATTTT.